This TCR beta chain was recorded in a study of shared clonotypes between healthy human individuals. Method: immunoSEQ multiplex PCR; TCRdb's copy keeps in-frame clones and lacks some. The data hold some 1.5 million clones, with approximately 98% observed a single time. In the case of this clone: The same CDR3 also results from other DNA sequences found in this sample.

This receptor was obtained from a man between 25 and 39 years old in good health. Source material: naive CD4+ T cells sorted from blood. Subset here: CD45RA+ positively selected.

The CDR3 DNA follows: TGTGCCAGCTCACCAAGGAGCTCCTACGAGCAGTACTTC. This sequence encodes CASSPRSSYEQYF. V is TRBV18 and J is TRBJ2-7, with D unresolved. Germline V gene lookup returns CDR1 KGHSH and CDR2 LQKENI. V was shortened by 2 bases and J by 0 bases, with 5 bases between the two germline ends. The CDR3 sequence is 13 residues long. Full variable domain (outside the CDR3, taken from reference TRBV18 and TRBJ2-7): NAGVMQNPRHLVRRRGQEARLRCSPMKGHSHVYWYRQLPEEGLKFMVYLQKENIIDESGMPKERFSAEFPKEGPSILRIQQVVRGDSAAYFCASSPRSSYEQYFGPGTRLTVT.